This TCR beta chain was observed in a study of regulatory T cells in long-lasting Graves disease (dated by TCRdb to about 2021). Background for the entire study: In the newly diagnosed Graves' disease group, patients had been taking antithyroid drugs for less than 3 months. This study used TCR sequencing and RNA sequencing of peripheral blood to compare persistent Graves' disease patients against newly diagnosed Graves' disease patients. The study took place in China and was registered as a clinical trial. A total of about 33 samples underwent TCR sequencing: 13 from persistent and approximately 20 from newly diagnosed Graves' disease patients.

A few counts support this clonotype. Its antigen is currently not known. No much larger clonotype is one base removed from it; base qualities were not supplied. Overall results and qualifications from the work: A larger number of public clonotypes was shared among persistent patients (2,741) than among newly diagnosed patients (around 890). Sequencing and analysis were restricted to the TCR beta chain. Persistent Graves' disease patients showed lower TCR Shannon entropy and fewer highly expanded clones than newly diagnosed patients, suggesting clonal expansion. The authors noted that the small sample size was a limitation that may lower accuracy. TRBV28, TRBJ1-2 and TRBJ2-5 were preferentially used in persistent disease, while TRBV20-1 and TRBJ2-1 were favored in newly diagnosed disease. The study examined only peripheral blood because the primary lesion, thyroid tissue, could not be accessed.

For CDR1 and CDR2, the germline V gene lists SGDLS and YYNGEE. The junction shows trimming of 3 bases on V and 7 bases on J, plus 11 bases between the germline ends. The CDR3, from cysteine to phenylalanine, totals 12 residues. Just CDR3 DNA is preserved here, 36 bases in frame from base 1. Receptor libraries were prepared by multiplex PCR. For sequencing, an Illumina HiSeq 4000 was employed. iRepertoire HTBI primers and Arm-PCR amplification of CDR3 regions were used to construct TCR beta libraries. Before sequencing, the PCR products underwent gel purification. In the authors' own workflow: Gene usage analysis of CDR3 amino acid clonotypes relied on the 60 or so TRBV and about 13 TRBJ segments identified across samples. COPE and FqMerger were used to merge the filtered high-quality paired reads into contigs. BLAST was used to align contigs to the IMGT TRBV, TRBD and TRBJ reference genes, and CDR3 was defined following IMGT. Clonotypes above 0.1% frequency were classified as highly expanded clones. Shannon entropy was used to measure repertoire diversity, and the Gini coefficient was used to measure V-J evenness. A clonotype found in more than one individual was treated as public. The raw public reads went through TCRdb reprocessing: fastp at Q25, MiXCR clone calling, in-frame beta chains kept. Here each entry gathers all rows of one CDR3 protein and keeps the most common genes and DNA. The V and J calls come from TCRdb's annotation, not from the publication. This sample gives approximately 360,000 distinct CDR3 sequences in total; roughly 10% of them show up just once. The ten largest clones take up around 18% of the sample.

The sample's time point label is to be understood as: newly diagnosed GD, antithyroid drugs for less than 3 months. For both TCR sequencing and RNA sequencing, RNA was extracted from PBMCs using TRIzol. Graves' disease was diagnosed according to American Thyroid Association guidelines. Recruitment of patients was carried out at an endocrinology department in Xi'an, China. Each patient gave roughly 8.4 milliliters of peripheral blood, collected in an EDTA anticoagulant tube. PBMCs were isolated by Ficoll Paque Plus density gradient separation without further T cell sorting. An Agilent 2100 Bioanalyzer and agarose gel were used to assess RNA quality, and a NanoDrop 2000 was used to measure RNA concentration. The same specimen was also included in a second study, on T cells in Graves' hyperthyroidism and ophthalmopathy. The second publication reports: Stable Graves' hyperthyroidism was defined as the absence of progression to ophthalmopathy over 18 months of follow-up. The hyperthyroidism patients were between 18 and 65 years old and newly diagnosed, with a disease duration of less than 2 months. Any patient with an uncontrolled infection, another autoimmune disease, pregnancy or lactation was excluded. Clinical symptoms, serum thyroxine and TRAb, thyroid ultrasound, and orbital computed tomography formed the basis for the diagnoses. The first round of RT-PCR for the TCR CDR3 was performed with the HTBI primer set and the Qiagen OneStep RT-PCR kit. Most expanded thyroid clonotypes (frequency above 0.001) were also found in blood, which suggests that blood repertoires may mirror thyroid immune responses. In cross-validation, a model built on a 13 V-J signature told ophthalmopathy apart from stable hyperthyroidism with less than 90% sensitivity and about 81% specificity, and in testing the same model reached 80%/75%. In validation, the model predicted progression to ophthalmopathy with around 71% sensitivity and approximately 74% specificity, a median of around 6.6 months before onset. To identify TCR V-J signatures that set the groups apart, the researchers used a discovery cohort of 90 to 100 patients, made up of 43 with Graves' ophthalmopathy and 55 to 65 with stable Graves' hyperthyroidism. An independent validation cohort of under 20 hyperthyroidism patients and about 15 patients who later progressed to ophthalmopathy tested prospective prediction of ophthalmopathy. The roughly 91 discovery patients were randomly split 7:3 into training and test sets. In six Graves' hyperthyroidism patients, the study also compared T-cell repertoires from thyroid tissue with T-cell repertoires from blood. Once sampling was done, hyperthyroidism patients were given methimazole at a starting dose of 30 mg daily, whereas ophthalmopathy patients were given high-dose intravenous methylprednisolone. Libraries were constructed in a second round of multiplex PCR, after which size selection and purification were carried out. Libraries were sequenced paired-end with 100 bp reads on an Illumina HiSeq2000. Raw data were processed with SOAPnuke, discarding reads with adapters, uncalled bases, mean Phred below 15, or no exact constant-primer or identifier match. High-quality paired reads were merged using COPE v1.2.5, and each unique nucleotide sequence was defined as a clonotype. Clonotypes were aligned to IMGT TRBV, TRBD and TRBJ reference segments using MiTCR v1.1. Analysis was restricted to V-J combinations with a frequency above 0.0001, which covered roughly 99% of repertoires. The TCS score was defined as F50 (clonal expansion) divided by E x V (chaos), with BLOSUM62-based TCRdist calculated between CDR3 peptides within each V-J. Welch's t-statistics and random forest reduced fewer than 600 V-J features to 10 to 15, which were used in a naive Bayes classifier (R e1071). No statistical method was used to set the sample size in advance, and investigators knew the group allocation. TCR Vbeta CDR3 sequencing of 120 to 150 peripheral blood samples (roughly 41 ophthalmopathy, approximately 80 hyperthyroidism and roughly 17 progressor patients) is reported in the paper.

The V gene is TRBV9 and the J gene is TRBJ2-7; TRBD1 is a possible D gene, resting on 6 matching bases. This specimen was peripheral blood mononuclear cells (PBMCs), taken at new diagnosis, from a patient treated with antithyroid drugs. This clonotype was sampled from a woman aged 18-30 years with Graves disease. Donor details come from another sample of the same person, matched by shared clones. The bases read TGTGCCAGCAGCGACGGACAGCTAGAGCAGTACTTC. Translation gives CASSDGQLEQYF. Outside the CDR3, residues come from the reference TRBV9 and TRBJ2-7 proteins, so the full variable domain is: DSGVTQTPKHLITATGQRVTLRCSPRSGDLSVYWYQQSLDQGLQFLIQYYNGEERAKGNILERFSAQQFPDLHSELNLSSLELGDSALYFCASSDGQLEQYFGPGTRLTVT.